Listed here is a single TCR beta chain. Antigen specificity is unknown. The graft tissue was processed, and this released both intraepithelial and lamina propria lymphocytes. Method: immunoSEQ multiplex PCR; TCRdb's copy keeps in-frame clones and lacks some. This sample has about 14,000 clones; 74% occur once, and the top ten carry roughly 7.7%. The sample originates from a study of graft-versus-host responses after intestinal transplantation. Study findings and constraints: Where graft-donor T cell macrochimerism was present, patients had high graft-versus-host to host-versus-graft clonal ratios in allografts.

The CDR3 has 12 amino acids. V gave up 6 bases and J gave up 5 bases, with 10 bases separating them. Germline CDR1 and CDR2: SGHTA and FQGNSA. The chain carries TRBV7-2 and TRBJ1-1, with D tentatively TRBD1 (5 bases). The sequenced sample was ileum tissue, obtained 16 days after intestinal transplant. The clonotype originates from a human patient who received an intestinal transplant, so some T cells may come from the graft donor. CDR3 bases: TGTGCCAGCAGGCCCCAGGGAACTGAAGCTTTCTTT. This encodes CASRPQGTEAFF. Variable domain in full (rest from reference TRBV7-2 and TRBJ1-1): GAGVSQSPSNKVTEKGKDVELRCDPISGHTALYWYRQSLGQGLEFLIYFQGNSAPDKSGLPSDRFSAERTGGSVSTLTIQRTQQEDSAVYLCASRPQGTEAFFGQGTRLTVV.